A single sample gave rise to the 6 T cell receptor beta chains below, sequenced in a study of tumor-infiltrating lymphocytes in primary liver carcinoma. It was from 20-30 mg of unsorted bulk tissue that RNA and DNA were co-extracted. The template, roughly 0.45 ug total RNA, yielded TCR beta cDNA made with a constant-region primer. Libraries of TCR beta came from three nested multiplex PCR rounds with slightly modified ARM-PCR. The first two PCR rounds, approximately 11 cycles each, used TRBV1-TRBV30 forward primers and a C-beta reverse primer. MiXCR, applied by TCRdb to the multiplex PCR reads, yields one record per CDR3 protein. The sample lists tens of thousands of distinct CDR3 sequences, 55% to 85% occurring once. Sequencing was carried out using liver tumor tissue from sampling region 1. The subset is: tumor region T1, superior pole. These receptors were obtained from a man aged 35-49 years with primary liver carcinoma and hepatitis B virus infection.

On this clonotype itself: No conserved phenylalanine or tryptophan is present at the end of the CDR3, so a read error is the likely explanation. This rearrangement joins TRBV6-5 to TRBJ2-7; D uncertain. V was cut by 5 bases and J by 7 bases, with 12 bases left in between. The CDR3 has 12 amino acids. CDR1 and CDR2 (germline): MNHEY, SVGAGI. CDR3 DNA: TGTGCCAGCAGTAACGGGCTGTATGAGCAGTACTTA. Residues: CASSNGLYEQYL.

The chain recombines TRBV4-1 with TRBJ2-7; D is uncertain. CDR1 is MGHRA and CDR2 is YSYEKL in the germline V gene. The CDR3 extends over 13 amino acids. Between the trimmed V and J ends, which lost 0 bases and 13 bases, there was a span of 16 bases. CDR3 loop: CASSQDRKYEQYF. In DNA form, the CDR3 reads TGCGCCAGCAGCCAAGATCGGAAGTACGAACAATACTTC.

There are many counts of this clonotype. The rearrangement joins TRBV2 to TRBJ2-7; 8 nucleotides line up with TRBD2. This CDR3 has 14 residues. With 4 bases clipped from V and 3 bases from J, the junction kept 5 bases outside the gene matches. In germline, CDR1 is SNHLY, CDR2 FYNNEI. CDR3 loop: CASSADSGNYEQYF. CDR3 coding DNA: TGTGCCAGCAGTGCTGATAGCGGGAACTACGAGCAGTACTTC.

Turning to this clonotype: This may come from a read error, since a much larger clone is one base off. The chain has TRBV5-1 and TRBJ1-4, with a possible D match to TRBD1 (5 bases). The germline V gene has CDR1 SGHRS and CDR2 YFSETQ. The CDR3 totals 13 residues. The CDR3 protein is CTSSLGGGEKLFF. Here the CDR3 DNA reads TGCACCAGCAGCTTGGGGGGAGGCGAAAAACTGTTTTTT.

Many counts were recorded for this clonotype. The J gene is TRBJ2-7, the V gene TRBV29-1, with TRBD2 identical over 9 bases. The CDR3 consists of 14 residues. Trimming at V came to 7 bases and at J to 5 bases, leaving 12 bases not matched to a gene. Germline V lookup: CDR1 SQVTM, CDR2 ANQGSEA. The CDR3 spells CSAGEGLAGNEQYF. The CDR3 nucleotides read TGCAGCGCGGGTGAAGGGCTAGCGGGAAACGAGCAGTACTTC.

On this clonotype: The junction does not match germline at one end; this may be a read error. The chain links TRBV28 to TRBJ1-1, with TRBD1 as a possible D gene (6 bases). Germline V gene sequence: CDR1 MDHEN, CDR2 SYDVKM. CDR3 length equals 16 residues. The CDR3 DNA follows: TGTACCAGCACCCTTGCATTTGTGGGGGCAGGGACTGAAGCTTTCTTT. Its translation is CTSTLAFVGAGTEAFF.